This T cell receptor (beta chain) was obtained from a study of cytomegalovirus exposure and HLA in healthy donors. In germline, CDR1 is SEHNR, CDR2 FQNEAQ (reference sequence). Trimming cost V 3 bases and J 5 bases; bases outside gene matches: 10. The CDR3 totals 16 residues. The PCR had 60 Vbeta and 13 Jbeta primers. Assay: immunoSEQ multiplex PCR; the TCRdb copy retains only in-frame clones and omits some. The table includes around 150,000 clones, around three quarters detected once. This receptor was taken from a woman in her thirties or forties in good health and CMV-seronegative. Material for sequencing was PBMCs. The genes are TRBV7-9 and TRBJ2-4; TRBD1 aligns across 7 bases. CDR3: CASSLWGRGSQNIQYF. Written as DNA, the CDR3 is TGTGCCAGCAGCTTGTGGGGCAGGGGGTCCCAAAACATTCAGTACTTC.